This T cell receptor (beta chain) was profiled in a study of blood T cell repertoires in COVID-19. Produced via immunoSEQ multiplex PCR; TCRdb's table is partial and in-frame only. This table holds some 200,000 clones, approximately 85% found once. Germline V gene lookup returns CDR1 ENHRY and CDR2 SYGVKD. Trimming took 5 bases from V and 2 from J; bases not matched to a gene: 4. The length of the CDR3 is 14 residues. This chain joins TRBV10-3 and TRBJ2-7, with 9 bases aligning to TRBD1. Sequencing was done on a sample of peripheral blood. The clonotype comes from a man aged 50 or older who had recovered from COVID-19. The CDR3 loop reads CAISWTGATYEQYF. The CDR3, as DNA: TGTGCCATCAGTTGGACAGGGGCAACCTACGAGCAGTACTTC.